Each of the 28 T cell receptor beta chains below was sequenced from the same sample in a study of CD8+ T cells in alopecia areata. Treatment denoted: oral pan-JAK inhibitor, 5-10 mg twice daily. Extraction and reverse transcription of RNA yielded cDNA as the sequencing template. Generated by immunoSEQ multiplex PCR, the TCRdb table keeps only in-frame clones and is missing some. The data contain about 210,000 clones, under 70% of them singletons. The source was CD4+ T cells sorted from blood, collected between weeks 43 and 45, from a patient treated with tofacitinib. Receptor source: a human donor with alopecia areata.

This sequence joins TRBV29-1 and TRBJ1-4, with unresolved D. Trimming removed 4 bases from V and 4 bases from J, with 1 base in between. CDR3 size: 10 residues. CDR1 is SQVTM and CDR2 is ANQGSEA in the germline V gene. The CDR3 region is CSVGNEKLFF. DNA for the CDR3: TGCAGCGTTGGTAATGAAAAACTGTTTTTT.

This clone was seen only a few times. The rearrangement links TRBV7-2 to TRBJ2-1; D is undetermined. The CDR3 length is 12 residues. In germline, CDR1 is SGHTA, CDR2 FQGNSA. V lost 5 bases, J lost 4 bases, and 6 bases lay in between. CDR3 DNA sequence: TGTGCCAGCAGCATACTTTACAATGAGCAGTTCTTC. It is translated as CASSILYNEQFF.

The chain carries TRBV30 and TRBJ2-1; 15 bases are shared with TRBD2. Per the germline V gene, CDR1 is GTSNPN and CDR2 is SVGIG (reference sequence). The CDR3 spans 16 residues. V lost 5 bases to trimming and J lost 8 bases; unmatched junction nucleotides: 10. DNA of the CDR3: TGTGCCTGGGAGGGACTAGCGGGGGGACCACACCATGAGCAGTTCTTC. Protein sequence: CAWEGLAGGPHHEQFF.

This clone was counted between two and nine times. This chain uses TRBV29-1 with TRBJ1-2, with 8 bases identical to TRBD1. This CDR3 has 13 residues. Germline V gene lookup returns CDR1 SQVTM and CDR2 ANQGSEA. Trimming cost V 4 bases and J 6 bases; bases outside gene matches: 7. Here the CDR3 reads CSVAQDRVDGYTF. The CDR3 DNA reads TGCAGCGTTGCTCAGGACAGGGTAGATGGCTACACCTTC.

CDR3 sequence reads: CASSLRIGETQYF. In DNA form, the CDR3 reads TGTGCCAGCAGCTTGAGGATCGGAGAGACCCAGTACTTC. This rearrangement joins TRBV5-6 to TRBJ2-5; D gene unclear. CDR1 is SGHDT, CDR2 YYEEEE, per germline. Between the trimmed V and J ends, which lost 1 base and 4 bases, there was a span of 8 bases. The CDR3 extends over 13 amino acids.

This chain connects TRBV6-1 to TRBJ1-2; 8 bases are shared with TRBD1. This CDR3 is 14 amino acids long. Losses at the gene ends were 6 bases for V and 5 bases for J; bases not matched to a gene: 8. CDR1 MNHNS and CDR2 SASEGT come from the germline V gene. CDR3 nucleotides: TGTGCCAGCAGCATAGTAGGACAGGGATATGGCTACACCTTC. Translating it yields CASSIVGQGYGYTF.

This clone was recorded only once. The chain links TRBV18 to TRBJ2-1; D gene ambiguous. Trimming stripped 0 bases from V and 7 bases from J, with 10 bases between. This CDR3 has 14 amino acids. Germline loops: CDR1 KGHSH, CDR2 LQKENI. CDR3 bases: TGTGCCAGCTCACCACCTAATATGGGGAATGAGCAGTTCTTC. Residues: CASSPPNMGNEQFF.

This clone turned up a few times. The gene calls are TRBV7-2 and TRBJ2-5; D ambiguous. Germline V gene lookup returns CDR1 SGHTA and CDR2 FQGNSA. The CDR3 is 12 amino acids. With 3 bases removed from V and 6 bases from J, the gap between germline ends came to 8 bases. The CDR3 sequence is CASSFLEQTQYF. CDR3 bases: TGTGCCAGCAGCTTCCTAGAACAGACCCAGTACTTC. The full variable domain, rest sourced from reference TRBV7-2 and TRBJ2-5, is GAGVSQSPSNKVTEKGKDVELRCDPISGHTALYWYRQSLGQGLEFLIYFQGNSAPDKSGLPSDRFSAERTGGSVSTLTIQRTQQEDSAVYLCASSFLEQTQYFGPGTRLLVL.

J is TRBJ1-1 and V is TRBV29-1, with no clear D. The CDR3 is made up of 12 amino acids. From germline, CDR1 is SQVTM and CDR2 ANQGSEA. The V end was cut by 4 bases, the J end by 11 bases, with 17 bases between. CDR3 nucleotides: TGCAGCGTTGTCGGAAGGAATGTGGAGGCTTTCTTT. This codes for CSVVGRNVEAFF.

CDR3 region: CAITSGDEQYF. CDR3 DNA: TGTGCCATCACTTCAGGGGACGAGCAGTACTTC. The gene calls are TRBV10-3 and TRBJ2-7; TRBD1 is a possible D gene (6 bases). V lost 7 bases and J lost 5, with 9 bases in between. The germline V gene encodes CDR1 ENHRY and CDR2 SYGVKD. The CDR3 is 11 amino acids.

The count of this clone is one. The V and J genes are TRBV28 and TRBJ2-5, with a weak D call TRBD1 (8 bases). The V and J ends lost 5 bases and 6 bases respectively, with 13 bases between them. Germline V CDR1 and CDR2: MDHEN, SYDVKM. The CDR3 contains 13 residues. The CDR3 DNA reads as TGTGCCAGCAGTAGCGGGACAGGCCAGACCCAGTACTTC. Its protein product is CASSSGTGQTQYF.

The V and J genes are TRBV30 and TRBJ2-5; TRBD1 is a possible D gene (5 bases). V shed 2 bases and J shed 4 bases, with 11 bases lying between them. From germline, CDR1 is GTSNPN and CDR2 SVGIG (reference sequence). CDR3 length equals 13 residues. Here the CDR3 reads CAWSKPGRETQYF. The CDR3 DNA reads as TGTGCCTGGAGTAAGCCAGGGCGAGAGACCCAGTACTTC.

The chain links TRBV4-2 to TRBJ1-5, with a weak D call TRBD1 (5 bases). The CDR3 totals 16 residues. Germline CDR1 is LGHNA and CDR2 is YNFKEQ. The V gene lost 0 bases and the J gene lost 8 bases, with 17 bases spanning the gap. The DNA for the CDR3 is TGTGCCAGCAGCCAAGATTGGAGTCGTGGGGGTAAGCCCCAGCATTTT. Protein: CASSQDWSRGGKPQHF.

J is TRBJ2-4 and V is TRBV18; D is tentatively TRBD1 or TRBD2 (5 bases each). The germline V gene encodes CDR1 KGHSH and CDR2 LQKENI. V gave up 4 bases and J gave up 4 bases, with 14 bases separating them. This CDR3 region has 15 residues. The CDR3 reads CASSLAEGIKNIQYF. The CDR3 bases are TGTGCCAGCTCACTCGCCGAGGGGATAAAAAACATTCAGTACTTC. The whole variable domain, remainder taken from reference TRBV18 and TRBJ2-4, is NAGVMQNPRHLVRRRGQEARLRCSPMKGHSHVYWYRQLPEEGLKFMVYLQKENIIDESGMPKERFSAEFPKEGPSILRIQQVVRGDSAAYFCASSLAEGIKNIQYFGAGTRLSVL.

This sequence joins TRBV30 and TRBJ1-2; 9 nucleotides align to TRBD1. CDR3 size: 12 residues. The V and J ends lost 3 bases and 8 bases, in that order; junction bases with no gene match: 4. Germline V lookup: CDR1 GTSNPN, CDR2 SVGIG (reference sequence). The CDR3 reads CAWRQGAEGYTF. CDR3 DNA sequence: TGTGCCTGGAGACAGGGGGCGGAGGGCTACACCTTC. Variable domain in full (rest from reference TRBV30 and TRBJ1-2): SQTIHQWPATLVQPVGSPLSLECTVEGTSNPNLYWYRQAAGRGLQLLFYSVGIGQISSEVPQNLSASRPQDRQFILSSKKLLLSDSGFYLCAWRQGAEGYTFGSGTRLTVV.

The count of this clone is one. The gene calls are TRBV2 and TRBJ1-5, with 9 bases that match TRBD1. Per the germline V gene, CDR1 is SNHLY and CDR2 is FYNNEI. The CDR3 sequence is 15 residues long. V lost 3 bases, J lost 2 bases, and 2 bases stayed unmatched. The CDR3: CASSDTGGGNQPQHF. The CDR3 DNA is TGTGCCAGCAGTGATACAGGGGGCGGCAATCAGCCCCAGCATTTT.

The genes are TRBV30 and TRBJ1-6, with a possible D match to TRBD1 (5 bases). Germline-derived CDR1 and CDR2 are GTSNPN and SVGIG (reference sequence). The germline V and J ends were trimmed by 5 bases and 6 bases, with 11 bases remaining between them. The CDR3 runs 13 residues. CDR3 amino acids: CAWDQGPNSPLHF. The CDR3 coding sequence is TGTGCCTGGGACCAGGGACCTAATTCACCCCTCCACTTT.

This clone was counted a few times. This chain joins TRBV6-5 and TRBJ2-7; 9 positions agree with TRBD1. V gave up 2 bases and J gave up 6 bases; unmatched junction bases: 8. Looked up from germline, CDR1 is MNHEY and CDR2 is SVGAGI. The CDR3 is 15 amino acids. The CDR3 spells CASSYAGQGVTEQYF. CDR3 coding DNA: TGTGCCAGCAGTTACGCGGGACAGGGCGTAACCGAGCAGTACTTC.

The DNA for the CDR3 is TGTGCCAGCACCCCGAAGCAGGGGGCGAGTAAGGTCAGAAGCACTGAAGCTTTCTTT. The encoded protein is CASTPKQGASKVRSTEAFF. The chain recombines TRBV7-9 with TRBJ1-1, with 8 bases lining up with TRBD1. The V gene end was trimmed by 7 bases and the J gene end by 4 bases; junction bases not matched to a gene: 23. Germline V gene lookup returns CDR1 SEHNR and CDR2 FQNEAQ (reference sequence). This CDR3 contains 19 residues.

The CDR3 protein is CAKNSGANVLTF. CDR3 DNA: TGTGCAAAGAACTCTGGGGCCAACGTCCTGACTTTC. The chain carries TRBV30 and TRBJ2-6; D uncertain. Germline CDR1 is GTSNPN and CDR2 is SVGIG (reference sequence). This CDR3 contains 12 residues.

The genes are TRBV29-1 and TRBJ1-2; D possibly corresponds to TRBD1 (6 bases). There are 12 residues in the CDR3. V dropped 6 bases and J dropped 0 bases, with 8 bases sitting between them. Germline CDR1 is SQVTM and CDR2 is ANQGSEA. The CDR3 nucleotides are TGCAGCGTAGGACAGTCTAACTATGGCTACACCTTC. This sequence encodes CSVGQSNYGYTF.

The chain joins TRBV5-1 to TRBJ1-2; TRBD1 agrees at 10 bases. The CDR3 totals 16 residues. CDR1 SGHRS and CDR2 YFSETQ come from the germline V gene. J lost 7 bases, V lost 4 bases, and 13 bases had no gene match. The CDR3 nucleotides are TGCGCCAGCAGCCCGACGGCAGGACAGGGGGGGAGTGGCTACACCTTC. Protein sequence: CASSPTAGQGGSGYTF.

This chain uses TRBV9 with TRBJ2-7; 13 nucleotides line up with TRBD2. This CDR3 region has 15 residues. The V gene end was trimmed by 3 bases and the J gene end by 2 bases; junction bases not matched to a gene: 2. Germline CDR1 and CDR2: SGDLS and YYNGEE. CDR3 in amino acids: CASSAGTSGAYEQYF. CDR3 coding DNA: TGTGCCAGCAGCGCAGGGACTAGCGGGGCCTACGAGCAGTACTTC.

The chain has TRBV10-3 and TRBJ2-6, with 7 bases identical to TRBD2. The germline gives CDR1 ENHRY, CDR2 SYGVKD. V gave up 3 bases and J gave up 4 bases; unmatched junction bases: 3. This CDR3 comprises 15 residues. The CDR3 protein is CAISDGGTGANVLTF. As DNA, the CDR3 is TGTGCCATCAGTGACGGGGGGACCGGGGCCAACGTCCTGACTTTC.

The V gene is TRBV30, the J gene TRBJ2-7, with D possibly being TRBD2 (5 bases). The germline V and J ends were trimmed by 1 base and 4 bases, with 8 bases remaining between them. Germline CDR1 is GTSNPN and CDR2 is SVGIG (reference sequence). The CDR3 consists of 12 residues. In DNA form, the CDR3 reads TGTGCCTGGAGTGGACGGGGATACGAGCAGTACTTC. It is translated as CAWSGRGYEQYF.

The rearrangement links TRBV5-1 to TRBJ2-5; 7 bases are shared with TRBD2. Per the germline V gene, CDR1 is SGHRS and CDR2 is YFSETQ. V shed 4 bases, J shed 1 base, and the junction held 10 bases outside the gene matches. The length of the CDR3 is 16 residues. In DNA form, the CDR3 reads TGCGCCAGCAGCCAGGAATCGGGACTACTCCAAGAGACCCAGTACTTC. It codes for CASSQESGLLQETQYF.

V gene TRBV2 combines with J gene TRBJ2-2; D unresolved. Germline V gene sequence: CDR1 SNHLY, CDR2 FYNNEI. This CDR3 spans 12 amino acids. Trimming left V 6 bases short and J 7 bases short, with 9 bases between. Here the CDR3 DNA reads TGTGCCAGCAGCCTAGAGATCGGGGAGCTGTTTTTT. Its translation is CASSLEIGELFF.

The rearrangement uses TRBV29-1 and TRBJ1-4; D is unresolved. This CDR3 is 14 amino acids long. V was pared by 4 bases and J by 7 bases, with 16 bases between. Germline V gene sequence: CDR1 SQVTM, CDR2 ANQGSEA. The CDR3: CSVARTDDGEKLFF. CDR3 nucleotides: TGCAGCGTTGCTAGGACGGACGACGGTGAAAAACTGTTTTTT.